This T cell receptor beta chain was obtained from a study of cytomegalovirus exposure and HLA in healthy donors. Across the study: The same platform was used for the 110 or so validation repertoires and the approximately 670 first-cohort repertoires, a later analysis reported. Whole-study results and caveats: The investigators catalogued 164 TCR beta chains as cytomegalovirus-associated. Reported results showed that the classifier diagnosed cytomegalovirus status with high specificity and sensitivity.

The CDR3 extends over 18 amino acids. The J segment lost 4 bases and the V segment lost 1 base, leaving 15 bases of the junction unmatched. Per the germline V gene, CDR1 is MGHRA and CDR2 is YSYEKL. The table came from immunoSEQ multiplex PCR; TCRdb's copy has only in-frame clones and leaves some out. The table shows 100,000 to 120,000 clones, with around nine tenths occurring only once. Regarding this clone: The target antigen is unknown.

The TCR originated in a woman between 18 and 30 years old in good health and CMV-seronegative. The sequenced material came from PBMCs. The chain combines TRBV4-1 with TRBJ1-2, with 7 bases lining up with TRBD1. The chain's CDR3 is CASSQALGGDRASYGYTF. The CDR3 DNA sequence: TGCGCCAGCAGCCAAGCCCTGGGGGGCGACAGGGCTTCCTATGGCTACACCTTC.